The 8 T cell receptor beta chains presented below share a single source sample, sequenced in a study of CD8 T cells in Susac syndrome (dated by TCRdb to between 2018 and 2021). Preparation of the library involved the immunoSEQ multiplex PCR assay. RNA was extracted using the RNeasy kit, and roughly 0.5 to 1 microgram was reverse transcribed with random hexamers. The public sequencing data were trimmed at Q25 with fastp and processed into clonotypes with MiXCR by TCRdb, which kept only in-frame beta chains. Under each unique CDR3 protein, matching rows form one entry showing the most common genes and DNA. This sample comprises roughly 190,000 distinct CDR3 sequences, 90% to 95% of them detected only once. The leading ten clones occupy 0.095% to 0.12% of the sample. Input material: CD4+ T cells from PBMCs. All receptors derive from a human donor in good health.

The chain recombines TRBV6-5 with TRBJ2-2; 8 bases agree with TRBD1. This CDR3 contains 18 residues. V shed 4 bases, J shed 2 bases, and the junction held 12 bases outside the gene matches. Germline V gene sequence: CDR1 MNHEY, CDR2 SVGAGI. Written as DNA, the CDR3 is TGTGCCAGCAGTTTCAACTCTAAACAGGGGGGAAACACCGGGGAGCTGTTTTTT. It translates to CASSFNSKQGGNTGELFF.

This clonotype was counted between two and nine times. J is TRBJ1-2 and V is TRBV3-1; D is undetermined. The CDR3 sequence is 12 residues long. Trimming pared 6 bases from V and 2 bases from J, leaving 7 bases between. Germline V gene data show CDR1 as LGHDT and CDR2 as YNNKEL (reference sequence). CDR3: CASRRLNYGYTF. CDR3 DNA sequence: TGTGCCAGCAGACGACTAAACTATGGCTACACCTTC.

V and J are TRBV6-5 and TRBJ2-5; weak D call: TRBD2 (6 bases). Germline V gene data show CDR1 as MNHEY and CDR2 as SVGAGI. The V gene lost 5 bases and the J gene lost 9 bases, with 13 bases spanning the gap. The CDR3 has 12 residues. This CDR3 is CASSRTTAAQYF. The CDR3 nucleotides are TGTGCCAGCAGTCGGACTACCGCGGCCCAGTACTTC.

The chain joins TRBV20-1 to TRBJ2-3, with D possibly TRBD2 on 7 matching bases. Trimming cost V 3 bases and J 5 bases, with 12 bases left between them. The CDR3 loop spans 13 amino acids. Per the germline V gene, CDR1 is DFQATT and CDR2 is SNEGSKA (reference sequence). DNA for the CDR3: TGCAGTGCTAGGCTAGGGGGGGGAGATACGCAGTATTTT. Amino acid sequence: CSARLGGGDTQYF.

This clonotype was seen just once. The rearrangement uses TRBV6-5 and TRBJ1-6; D uncertain. The CDR3 covers 14 residues. Per germline, CDR1 MNHEY and CDR2 SVGAGI. V dropped 6 bases and J dropped 6 bases, with 12 bases sitting between them. CDR3 in DNA: TGTGCCAGCAGGGACGTGGGATTTAATTCACCCCTCCACTTT. This gives the protein CASRDVGFNSPLHF.

This clonotype was counted between two and nine times. The gene calls are TRBV30 and TRBJ2-7; perhaps D is TRBD1 or TRBD2 (5 bases each). This CDR3 is built from 17 residues. V was cut by 2 bases and J by 3 bases, with 23 bases left in between. The germline gives CDR1 GTSNPN, CDR2 SVGIG (reference sequence). This CDR3 is CAWSYGAIASSVYEQYF. DNA for the CDR3: TGTGCCTGGAGTTACGGGGCGATCGCGTCATCAGTCTACGAGCAGTACTTC.

This clonotype was seen just once. The genes are TRBV6-2 or TRBV6-3 and TRBJ2-7; D perhaps matches TRBD1 (6 bases). CDR3 size: 13 residues. V was cut by 3 bases and J by 3 bases, with 9 bases left in between. Germline assignment: CDR1 MNHEY and CDR2 SVGEGT. CDR3 sequence (DNA): TGTGCCAGCAGTTATTTAGGGGGCTACGAGCAGTACGTC. Encoded protein: CASSYLGGYEQYV.

The gene calls are TRBV15 and TRBJ1-3; D uncertain. V shed 0 bases and J shed 2 bases, with 11 bases lying between them. Germline V gene data show CDR1 as LNHNV and CDR2 as YYDKDF (reference sequence). The CDR3 covers 16 residues. CDR3 loop: CATSRDSGKAGNTIYF. The CDR3 nucleotides read TGTGCCACCAGCAGAGATAGTGGGAAGGCTGGAAACACCATATATTTT.